A single sample gave rise to the 13 T cell receptor beta chains below, sequenced in a study of blood T cells in healthy people across ages. Primed by a sample-barcoded 5' primer and a J-beta primer mix, a second PCR proceeded for roughly 7 to 12 cycles. Each CDR3 protein gets one entry after TCRdb re-called the 5' RACE reads with MiXCR. This sample has around 650,000 distinct CDR3 sequences; 32% occur once, and the top ten carry roughly 14%. The sequencing sample was made of blood. These receptors were taken from a woman at least 80 years old in good health.

This clonotype has at least ten counts. V usage is TRBV27 and J usage is TRBJ2-7; unclear D gene. Trimming removed 8 bases from V and 7 bases from J, with 12 bases in between. Germline values: CDR1 MNHEY, CDR2 SMNVEV (reference sequence). The CDR3 sequence is 11 residues long. The CDR3 region is CASGPSREQYF. In DNA, the CDR3 is TGTGCCAGCGGGCCGTCGAGAGAGCAGTACTTC.

This clonotype was seen ten or more times. The gene calls are TRBV10-3 and TRBJ2-7, with D perhaps matching TRBD1 (5 bases). V lost 6 bases, J lost 3 bases, and 6 bases lay in between. CDR3 size: 11 residues. Germline-derived CDR1 and CDR2 are ENHRY and SYGVKD. The CDR3 reads CAISGHYEQYF. The CDR3 region has the DNA TGTGCCATCAGCGGACACTACGAGCAGTACTTC.

V is TRBV29-1 and J is TRBJ2-3; tentatively, D is TRBD2 (6 bases). Trimming took off 6 bases at V and 6 bases at J, with 13 bases between the two ends. This CDR3 has 12 amino acids. Germline V gene sequence: CDR1 SQVTM, CDR2 ANQGSEA. The CDR3 loop is CSVAGGPDTQYF. In DNA, the CDR3 is TGCAGCGTAGCCGGGGGACCCGATACGCAGTATTTT.

At least ten counts were recorded for this clonotype. The chain is built from TRBV20-1 and TRBJ2-5, with D possibly TRBD1 on 6 matching bases. V dropped 5 bases and J dropped 5 bases, with 18 bases sitting between them. The CDR3 covers 14 residues. The germline V gene has CDR1 DFQATT and CDR2 SNEGSKA (reference sequence). The CDR3 DNA reads as TGCAGTGCTCTGGGTTGGGCAGGGGAGGAGACCCAGTACTTC. Translation: CSALGWAGEETQYF.

This clonotype was counted once. The junction shows a germline mismatch at one end, possibly a read error. The rearrangement joins TRBV18 to TRBJ2-1; TRBD2 is a possible D gene (6 bases). The germline V gene has CDR1 KGHSH and CDR2 LQKENI. CDR3 length: 16 amino acids. CDR3 bases: TGTGCCAGCTCACCACCTCGAGGAGGGCTTTACAATGGGCAGTTCTTC. It encodes CASSPPRGGLYNGQFF.

At least ten counts were recorded for this clonotype. V and J are TRBV5-4 and TRBJ1-6; D might be TRBD1 (5 bases). V was shortened by 0 bases and J by 5 bases, with 9 bases between the two germline ends. Germline V CDR1 and CDR2: SGHNT, YYREEE (reference sequence). The CDR3 totals 15 residues. In nucleotides, the CDR3 is TGTGCCAGCAGCTTGGATGGACAACATAATTCACCCCTCCACTTT. Its protein is CASSLDGQHNSPLHF. Full variable domain (rest looked up from reference TRBV5-4 and TRBJ1-6): ETGVTQSPTHLIKTRGQQVTLRCSSQSGHNTVSWYQQALGQGPQFIFQYYREEENGRGNFPPRFSGLQFPNYSSELNVNALELDDSALYLCASSLDGQHNSPLHFGNGTRLTVT.

This clonotype was seen more than once but under ten times. Given a much more abundant clone one base away, this may be a read error. The chain joins TRBV15 to TRBJ2-1, with 7 bases matching TRBD2. Per germline, CDR1 LNHNV and CDR2 YYDKDF (reference sequence). The CDR3 has 14 amino acids. The CDR3 bases are TGTGCCACCAGCAGACTAGCGGCGTACAATGGGCAGTTCTTC. Its protein is CATSRLAAYNGQFF.

A remark on this clonotype: The junction shows a germline mismatch at one end, possibly a read error. The gene calls are TRBV5-1 and TRBJ1-6; TRBD1 matches at 8 bases. Germline CDR1 and CDR2: SGHRS and YFSETQ. CDR3 length: 14 residues. The CDR3 sequence: CASSFDRGGSPPHF. DNA for the CDR3: TGCGCCAGCAGCTTCGACAGGGGTGGATCACCCCCCCACTTT. The variable domain in full, completed from reference TRBV5-1 and TRBJ1-6, reads KAGVTQTPRYLIKTRGQQVTLSCSPISGHRSVSWYQQTPGQGLQFLFEYFSETQRNKGNFPGRFSGRQFSNSRSEMNVSTLELGDSALYLCASSFDRGGSPPHFGNGTRLTVT.

This clonotype was observed at least ten times. The chain uses TRBV10-3 and TRBJ2-7; D remains unclear. There are 15 residues in the CDR3. V shed 2 bases and J shed 6 bases, with 17 bases lying between them. CDR1 and CDR2 (germline): ENHRY, SYGVKD. CDR3 residues: CAISEPMMGGTEQYF. CDR3 DNA sequence: TGTGCCATCAGTGAGCCGATGATGGGCGGCACCGAGCAGTACTTC.

The chain couples TRBV6-5 to TRBJ2-7, with D perhaps TRBD1 (5 bases). Germline V gives CDR1 MNHEY, CDR2 SVGAGI. The V gene lost 6 bases and the J gene lost 2 bases, with 20 bases spanning the gap. This CDR3 spans 16 amino acids. The CDR3 DNA reads TGTGCCAGCAGCTCCCTTCATGGACACCTCCCCTACGAGCAGTACTTC. This codes for CASSSLHGHLPYEQYF.

Written as DNA, the CDR3 is TGTGCCAGCAGCTGGCGGGGGAGGTCACCCCTCCACTTT. Encoded protein: CASSWRGRSPLHF. The gene calls are TRBV5-6 and TRBJ1-6; possible D gene TRBD1, 5 bases. The CDR3 is 13 residues long. V was pared by 3 bases and J by 10 bases, with 11 bases between. CDR1 SGHDT and CDR2 YYEEEE come from the germline V gene.

This clonotype was recorded at least ten times. V is TRBV11-2 and J is TRBJ2-2; tentatively, D is TRBD1 (6 bases). The CDR3 spans 15 residues. V shed 5 bases and J shed 5 bases, with 15 bases lying between them. Germline-derived CDR1 and CDR2 are SGHAT and FQNNGV. The CDR3 sequence is CASSPIQGPTGELFF. DNA for the CDR3: TGTGCCAGCAGCCCGATACAGGGACCTACCGGGGAGCTGTTTTTT.

The chain couples TRBV6-2 or TRBV6-3 to TRBJ2-7; TRBD1 matches at 7 bases. This CDR3 has 13 residues. CDR1 is MNHEY and CDR2 is SVGEGT in the germline V gene. The V and J ends lost 6 bases and 2 bases, in that order; junction bases with no gene match: 4. CDR3 in amino acids: CASRWDRAYEQYF. In DNA form, the CDR3 reads TGTGCCAGCAGGTGGGACAGAGCCTACGAGCAGTACTTC.